Listed below are T cell receptor beta chains from one sample, sequenced in a study of metastatic and nonmetastatic thyroid tumors. TCRdb reprocessed the PCR reads via MiXCR. The sample consists of around 35,000 clones, about 15% of them appearing once. The specimen sequenced was blood. Every receptor here comes from a female donor with papillary thyroid cancer or a benign thyroid nodule (not recorded which). Some clones in this sample may be carry-over from other donors' samples. CDR3s include the opening cysteine and the closing phenylalanine or tryptophan. D genes are given only for firm matches. Only part of the rows carry a size: once, few, many, or a class if the clone is expanded.

CDR3nt	CDR3aa	abundance	j_gene	d_gene	v_gene
TGTGCCAGCAGCGTAGCCGGGGGTCGTGTCACTGAAGCTTTCTTT	CASSVAGGRVTEAFF	many	TRBJ1-1	-	TRBV9
TGCAGTGCTAGAGCGGGGGGGGACACCGGTGAGCTGTTTTTT	CSARAGGDTGELFF	-	TRBJ2-2	TRBD2	TRBV20-1
TGTGCCAGCAGCACAGCCTTGAACACTGAAGCTTTCTTT	CASSTALNTEAFF	many	TRBJ1-1	-	TRBV3-1
TGTGCCAGCAGTTACTCACGGGGGAGCTCCTACAATGAGCAGTTCTTC	CASSYSRGSSYNEQFF	many	TRBJ2-1	-	TRBV6-5
TGTGCCAGCAGTTACCGGGACAGGGGGAGGTACGAGCAGTACTTC	CASSYRDRGRYEQYF	medium-sized	TRBJ2-7	TRBD1	TRBV6-6
TGTGCCAGCAGGGGGCCCGGTAGGAATCAGCCCCAGCATTTT	CASRGPGRNQPQHF	many	TRBJ1-5	-	TRBV9
TGTGCCAGCAGCGTAGGGGTTAGCGGGGTACAGGAGCAGTTCTTC	CASSVGVSGVQEQFF	many	TRBJ2-1	TRBD2	TRBV9
TGCAGTGCTAGAGATGCGCCCCACGAGCAGTACTTC	CSARDAPHEQYF	many	TRBJ2-7	-	TRBV20-1
TGCAGCGGGACGGGACTAGCGGCTCCTAGCACAGATACGCAGTATTTT	CSGTGLAAPSTDTQYF	many	TRBJ2-3	TRBD2	TRBV29-1
TGCAGTGCTAGGATCGCCAAGCGGGAGTTGCAGTACGAGCAGTACTTC	CSARIAKRELQYEQYF	many	TRBJ2-7	TRBD2	TRBV20-1
TGCAGTGCCCAGACCGACGGTAGCTCCTACAATGAGCAGTTCTTC	CSAQTDGSSYNEQFF	many	TRBJ2-1	-	TRBV20-1
TGTGCCAGCAGCTTAGAGGCCTACGAGCAGTACTTC	CASSLEAYEQYF	-	TRBJ2-7	-	TRBV7-9
TGTGCCAGCAGTCCGGACAGGGCTGTCAATCAGCCCCAGCATTTT	CASSPDRAVNQPQHF	many	TRBJ1-5	TRBD1	TRBV6-1
TGTGCCAGCAGCCCAGGTGGGACTAGCTCCTCAGATACGCAGTATTTT	CASSPGGTSSSDTQYF	-	TRBJ2-3	TRBD2	TRBV9
TGTGCCAGCAGCCACCCTTGGGGCGCCTACGAGCAGTACTTC	CASSHPWGAYEQYF	many	TRBJ2-7	-	TRBV7-2
TGTGCCAGCAGCTTAGGGGGGACTAGCGGCACAGATACGCAGTATTTT	CASSLGGTSGTDTQYF	-	TRBJ2-3	TRBD2	TRBV5-4
TGTGCCAGCAGCTCTACACCCTCTAACACCGGGGAGCTGTTTTTT	CASSSTPSNTGELFF	many	TRBJ2-2	-	TRBV11-2
TGTGCCAGCAGCCCAGCCGTAGGTTTGTGGGGGGCCAACGTCCTGACTTTC	CASSPAVGLWGANVLTF	many	TRBJ2-6	-	TRBV5-6
TGTGCCAGCAGTTCGAGATGGACTGGGGCGAACACCGGGGAGCTGTTTTTT	CASSSRWTGANTGELFF	-	TRBJ2-2	-	TRBV12-3/TRBV12-4
TGTGCCAGCAGTGGCTCGGACACAGATACGCAGTATTTT	CASSGSDTDTQYF	many	TRBJ2-3	-	TRBV6-4
TGCGCCAGCAGCGAGCGGACTAGCGGGAGCATCACCGGGGAGCTGTTTTTT	CASSERTSGSITGELFF	-	TRBJ2-2	TRBD2	TRBV5-1
TGTGCCAGTAGTGTTACCGGAGCCGCGAACACAGATACGCAGTATTTT	CASSVTGAANTDTQYF	many	TRBJ2-3	-	TRBV19
TGTGCCAGCAGTAAACGCCGGACAGGGTTGAGGATGGGATTTGGTGGCTACACCTTC	CASSKRRTGLRMGFGGYTF	many	TRBJ1-2	TRBD1	TRBV2
TGCGCCAGCAGCTTGGGAACCGACTATGGCTACACCTTC	CASSLGTDYGYTF	medium-sized	TRBJ1-2	-	TRBV5-1
TGTGCCTCTCTGGCTGGATCAAACTATGGCTACACCTTC	CASLAGSNYGYTF	many	TRBJ1-2	-	TRBV30
TGTGCCAGCAGCCAAGGACGCGGGAGTGGCAATGAGCAGTTCTTC	CASSQGRGSGNEQFF	many	TRBJ2-1	TRBD2	TRBV4-2
TGTGCCAGCATTTTTTCATCAGGGATCACGAACACTGAAGCTTTCTTT	CASIFSSGITNTEAFF	many	TRBJ1-1	-	TRBV6-1
TGCGCCAGCAGTGCGATTTTACAGGGAACTGGAAACACCATATATTTT	CASSAILQGTGNTIYF	many	TRBJ1-3	-	TRBV10-2
TGCAATGCTAGAGATGGGCGGGATAACCATGAGCAGTTCTTC	CNARDGRDNHEQFF	-	TRBJ2-1	-	TRBV20-1
TGTGCCAGCAGTTACTCGGGACAGGGGGCCCAGCCCCAGCATTTT	CASSYSGQGAQPQHF	many	TRBJ1-5	TRBD1	TRBV6-2/TRBV6-3
TGTGCCAGCAGTTCCCGCAACAGGGGGCGAGGTAATGAAAAACTGTTTTTT	CASSSRNRGRGNEKLFF	many	TRBJ1-4	TRBD1	TRBV12-3/TRBV12-4
TGTGCCTGGGAAGGAGATACGCAGTATTTT	CAWEGDTQYF	many	TRBJ2-3	-	TRBV30
TGTGCCAGCAGTGGACCGACTAGCGGGAGGGCCGGTGAGCAGTTCTTC	CASSGPTSGRAGEQFF	many	TRBJ2-1	TRBD2	TRBV6-1
TGCAGTGCACGGGGACTAGCGGGGGGAGTCTACAATGAGCAGTTCTTC	CSARGLAGGVYNEQFF	many	TRBJ2-1	TRBD2	TRBV20-1
TGTGCCAGCAGACTTCTAACTGAGAATTTGAACACTGAAGCTTTCTTT	CASRLLTENLNTEAFF	many	TRBJ1-1	-	TRBV28
TGCAGTGCCACTCCACTAGCGGGCCATTCCTTAGCCAAAAACATTCGGTACTTC	CSATPLAGHSLAKNIRYF	-	TRBJ2-4	TRBD2	TRBV20-1
TGTGCCAGCATTCAAGCTAGCGGGAGAAATGAGCAGTTCTTC	CASIQASGRNEQFF	many	TRBJ2-1	TRBD2	TRBV28
TGTGCCAGCAGCCCCGGGGAGAGCCGGGGGCCCCAGCATTTT	CASSPGESRGPQHF	many	TRBJ1-5	-	TRBV6-1
TGCAGTGCTAGAGATCGGAGGGGGCTATCGTTCTTC	CSARDRRGLSFF	many	TRBJ2-1	-	TRBV20-1
TGCAGTGCTCCGGGCCTCGCCTACGAGCAGTACTTC	CSAPGLAYEQYF	medium-sized	TRBJ2-7	-	TRBV20-1
TGCAGTGCTCGAGGGGCAGGGCGGAACACTGAAGCTTTCTTT	CSARGAGRNTEAFF	many	TRBJ1-1	-	TRBV20-1
TGTGCCAGCAGTGAAGGAATACTAGCGGGAGCGAGAAAGACCCAGTACTTC	CASSEGILAGARKTQYF	many	TRBJ2-5	TRBD2	TRBV6-1
TGCGCCAGCAGCCAAGATAACAGGGCGCCGAATACGCAGTATTTT	CASSQDNRAPNTQYF	many	TRBJ2-3	-	TRBV4-1
TGTGCCTGGATTCGGGGGGGCGGGAGTGGACATGAGCAGTTCTTC	CAWIRGGGSGHEQFF	many	TRBJ2-1	TRBD2	TRBV30
TGTGCCAGCAGCCCGGACCGGGACAGGGGTTCCTACGAGCAGTACTTC	CASSPDRDRGSYEQYF	many	TRBJ2-7	TRBD1	TRBV5-5
TGCAGTGCTAATAGGGGGAGCAATCAGCCCCAGCATTTT	CSANRGSNQPQHF	many	TRBJ1-5	-	TRBV20-1
TGTGCCAGCAGTGTTCAGAGCAACTCCTACGAGCAGTACTTC	CASSVQSNSYEQYF	many	TRBJ2-7	-	TRBV2
TGTGCCAGCAGTTCCCGGGACAGGGAGGTAGATACGCAGTATTTT	CASSSRDREVDTQYF	medium-sized	TRBJ2-3	TRBD1	TRBV6-1
TGTGCCACCATCACCGGGGCTACGGGAAATGAGCAGTTCTTC	CATITGATGNEQFF	few	TRBJ2-1	-	TRBV15
TGTGCCAGCAGTTTGATGGGGAGCTCCTACAATGAGCAGTTCTTC	CASSLMGSSYNEQFF	many	TRBJ2-1	-	TRBV12-3/TRBV12-4
TGTGCCAGTAGCCAAACAGGGGGCCTCGAGCAGTACTTC	CASSQTGGLEQYF	many	TRBJ2-7	TRBD1	TRBV19
TGTGCCAGCAGCCGCCAGATGAGTAGACTCACCTACAATGAGCAGTTCTTC	CASSRQMSRLTYNEQFF	many	TRBJ2-1	-	TRBV3-1
TGTGCCAGCAGTGAAGCGCGCGGCGGGGGGGGGGATGGCTACACCTTC	CASSEARGGGGDGYTF	many	TRBJ1-2	-	TRBV6-1
TGTGCCAGCAGTTCGGCTAGCGGTAGCACAGATACGCAGTATTTT	CASSSASGSTDTQYF	many	TRBJ2-3	TRBD2	TRBV28